The present T cell receptor (beta chain) was sequenced within a study of radiotherapy plus CTLA-4 blockade in lung cancer. Looking at the study overall: Of all patients, around 20% responded objectively and approximately 29% showed disease control. Study findings and constraints: Response, reportedly, was best predicted by interferon-beta along with early blood T cell clone dynamics. After treatment with radiotherapy plus ipilimumab, TCR clones that came from the tumor expanded in blood.

TCRdb's copy holds only in-frame clones and misses some; the assay was immunoSEQ multiplex PCR. The sample includes about 44,000 clones, roughly four fifths of them seen just once. As to this clone: The antigen is unknown.

Receiving focal radiation plus CTLA-4 blockade with ipilimumab were patients who had chemo-refractory metastatic non-small-cell lung cancer. Trimming removed 4 bases from V and 4 bases from J, with 11 bases in between. Germline V lookup: CDR1 MNHNY, CDR2 SVGAGI (reference sequence). The CDR3 is made up of 14 amino acids. The V gene is TRBV6-6, the J gene TRBJ1-3; a weak D match, TRBD1 (6 bases). This sequence was found in a human donor with non-small cell lung cancer whose response to radiotherapy plus ipilimumab could not be evaluated. The sample in question was peripheral blood, obtained from a patient treated with radiotherapy plus ipilimumab. The CDR3, as DNA: TGTGCCAGCAGTTTCCCAGGGGAAGGAAACACCATATATTTT. It encodes CASSFPGEGNTIYF.